This is a list of T cell receptor beta chains from one sample in a study of blood T cell repertoires in COVID-19. Repertoires were generated with immunoSEQ multiplex PCR, while TCRdb's copy carries only in-frame clones and drops some. The sample yields about 290,000 clones, roughly nine tenths seen once. Sequencing was performed on peripheral blood. The receptors were sampled from a woman in her 30s with COVID-19, enrolled during active disease. Each CDR3 is given with its conserved first and last residue. D genes are given only for firm matches. The size entry is marked missing in some rows and otherwise reads once, few, many or a size class.

CDR3 length	J gene	V gene	D gene	clone size	CDR3 protein	CDR3 DNA
15	TRBJ2-7	TRBV27	TRBD2	NA	CASSFSSGGPYEQYF	TGTGCCAGCAGTTTCTCTAGCGGGGGACCCTACGAGCAGTACTTC
13	TRBJ1-1	TRBV7-9	TRBD1	NA	CASTIQGDTEAFF	TGTGCCAGCACCATACAGGGGGACACTGAAGCTTTCTTT
15	TRBJ2-5	TRBV3-1/TRBV3-2	NA	NA	CASSQDTGSQETQYF	TGTGCCAGCAGCCAAGACACAGGAAGCCAAGAGACCCAGTACTTC
13	TRBJ2-5	TRBV28	NA	NA	CASQGVGQETQYF	TGTGCCAGTCAGGGTGTCGGGCAAGAGACCCAGTACTTC
13	TRBJ2-3	TRBV19	NA	NA	CASRAPWTDTQYF	TGTGCCAGTAGAGCCCCTTGGACAGATACGCAGTATTTT
16	TRBJ2-5	TRBV6-1	TRBD1	once	CASSERGRGLSETQYF	TGTGCCAGCAGTGAACGCGGCAGGGGGCTTTCGGAGACCCAGTACTTC
15	TRBJ2-7	TRBV5-4	TRBD2	NA	CASSLRSGGTYEQYF	TGTGCCAGCAGCTTGAGGTCGGGGGGAACCTACGAGCAGTACTTC
15	TRBJ1-6	TRBV6-6	NA	once	CASSPLPGDNSPLHF	TGTGCCAGCAGTCCCCTCCCAGGGGACAATTCACCCCTCCACTTT
12	TRBJ2-7	TRBV5-1	TRBD1	few	CASRLTGDEQYF	TGCGCCAGCAGGTTAACAGGGGACGAGCAGTACTTC
16	TRBJ2-5	TRBV7-9	TRBD2	NA	CASSFGTSGVRETQYF	TGTGCCAGCAGCTTCGGGACTAGCGGGGTCCGAGAGACCCAGTACTTC
15	TRBJ1-2	TRBV28	NA	NA	CASSPRGTPLYGYTF	TGTGCCAGCAGTCCCCGAGGGACACCCCTCTATGGCTACACCTTC
15	TRBJ2-2	TRBV5-1	NA	NA	CASSFRGESTGELFF	TGCGCCAGCAGTTTCAGGGGGGAGAGCACCGGGGAGCTGTTTTTT
15	TRBJ2-7	TRBV27	NA	NA	CARPPLYSGAYEQYF	TGTGCCAGACCGCCCCTTTATAGCGGTGCCTACGAGCAGTACTTC
15	TRBJ2-1	TRBV4-1	TRBD1	NA	CASSQDRGTGNEQFF	TGCGCCAGCAGCCAAGATCGGGGGACAGGTAATGAGCAGTTCTTC
14	TRBJ1-3	TRBV3-1/TRBV3-2	NA	NA	CASSQDVGGNTIYF	TGTGCCAGCAGCCAAGATGTTGGCGGAAACACCATATATTTT
14	TRBJ1-1	TRBV2	NA	NA	CAGFTGEAPTEAFF	TGTGCCGGTTTTACTGGGGAGGCGCCCACTGAAGCTTTCTTT
17	TRBJ2-5	TRBV5-1	NA	NA	CASSLGGALEDQETQYF	TGCGCCAGCAGCTTGGGCGGGGCGCTTGAGGACCAAGAGACCCAGTACTTC
15	TRBJ2-5	TRBV3-1/TRBV3-2	NA	NA	CASSQSPGSRETQYF	TGTGCCAGCAGCCAATCCCCTGGTTCGCGGGAGACCCAGTACTTC
16	TRBJ1-6	TRBV9	NA	NA	CASSVALFGGNSPLHF	TGTGCCAGCAGCGTAGCCCTCTTCGGGGGAAATTCACCCCTCCACTTT
15	TRBJ1-4	TRBV6-5	NA	NA	CASSYRAGRGEKLFF	TGTGCCAGCAGTTACCGGGCGGGAAGGGGTGAAAAACTGTTTTTT
15	TRBJ2-7	TRBV11-2	NA	NA	CASSYGRGNSYEQYF	TGTGCCAGCAGCTATGGGAGGGGGAACTCCTACGAGCAGTACTTC
15	TRBJ1-5	TRBV3-1/TRBV3-2	NA	NA	CASSVNRAGNQPQHF	TGTGCCAGCAGCGTTAACAGGGCTGGCAATCAGCCCCAGCATTTT
16	TRBJ2-1	TRBV4-1	NA	NA	CASSEPRGRTYNEQFF	TGCGCCAGCAGCGAACCCAGGGGGAGGACCTACAATGAGCAGTTCTTC
16	TRBJ2-7	TRBV9	TRBD2	NA	CASSSGGGTRNYEQYF	TGTGCCAGCAGCTCCGGCGGGGGGACAAGGAACTACGAGCAGTACTTC
14	TRBJ2-3	TRBV29-1	TRBD2	NA	CSARKAGVTDTQYF	TGCAGCGCCCGGAAAGCGGGGGTCACAGATACGCAGTATTTT
15	TRBJ1-2	TRBV4-1	TRBD1	NA	CASSPSGQGGYGYTF	TGCGCCAGCAGCCCCTCCGGACAGGGAGGGTATGGCTACACCTTC
12	TRBJ2-5	TRBV18	NA	NA	CASSPSQETQYF	TGTGCCAGCTCACCATCGCAAGAGACCCAGTACTTC
14	TRBJ2-7	TRBV9	NA	NA	CASSVDRGGYEQYF	TGTGCCAGCAGCGTCGACAGGGGAGGGTACGAGCAGTACTTC
15	TRBJ1-1	TRBV6-5	NA	NA	CASSYSNRGNTEAFF	TGTGCCAGCAGTTACTCGAATAGGGGAAACACTGAAGCTTTCTTT
15	TRBJ1-3	TRBV4-1	NA	NA	CASSQDLLSGNTIYF	TGCGCCAGCAGCCAAGATCTACTTTCTGGAAACACCATATATTTT
14	TRBJ2-7	TRBV5-5	NA	NA	CASSFAGSGYEQYF	TGTGCCAGCAGCTTCGCAGGTAGTGGCTACGAGCAGTACTTC
15	TRBJ2-5	TRBV5-1	NA	NA	CASRSQAGAFETQYF	TGCGCCAGCAGGTCCCAGGCTGGCGCTTTTGAGACCCAGTACTTC